Sequencing of this TCR beta chain was carried out in a study of technical replicates of blood from a handful of donors. Sequencing was performed with immunoSEQ multiplex PCR; in TCRdb, only in-frame clones are kept and a portion is missing. The sample holds roughly 68,000 clones; 90% to 95% are singletons and the top ten take 4.5% to 5%. V was pared by 5 bases and J by 6 bases, with 3 bases of the junction left unmatched. Germline V lookup: CDR1 LGHNA, CDR2 YSLEER. The length of the CDR3 is 14 residues. The J gene is TRBJ2-1, the V gene TRBV4-3, with 11 positions matching TRBD1. The receptor was derived from a human donor in good health. Some clones in this sample may be carry-over from other donors' samples. The sequenced sample was PBMCs. In DNA, the CDR3 is TGCGCCAGCAGCTCTGGGACAGGGGGCAATGAGCAGTTCTTC. Amino acids: CASSSGTGGNEQFF.